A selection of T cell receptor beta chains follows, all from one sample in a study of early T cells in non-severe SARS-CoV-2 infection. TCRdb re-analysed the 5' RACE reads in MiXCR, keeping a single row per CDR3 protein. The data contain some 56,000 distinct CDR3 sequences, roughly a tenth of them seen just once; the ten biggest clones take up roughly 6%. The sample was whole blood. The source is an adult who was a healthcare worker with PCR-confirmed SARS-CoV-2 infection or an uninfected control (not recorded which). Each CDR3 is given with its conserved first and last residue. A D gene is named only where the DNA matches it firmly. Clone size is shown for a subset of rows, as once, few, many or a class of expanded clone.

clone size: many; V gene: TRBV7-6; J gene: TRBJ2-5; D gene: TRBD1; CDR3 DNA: TGTGCCAGCAGCCCCTGGACAGGGAATATGGAGACCCAGTACTTC; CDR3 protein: CASSPWTGNMETQYF
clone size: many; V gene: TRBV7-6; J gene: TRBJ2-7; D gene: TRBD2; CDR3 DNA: TGTGCCAGCAGCCCAGGCTCCGGGACTATCAACGAGCAGTACTTC; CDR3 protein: CASSPGSGTINEQYF
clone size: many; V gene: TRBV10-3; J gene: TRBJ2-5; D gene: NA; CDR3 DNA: TGTGCCACCCTGGGACCGAACCAAGAGACCCAGTACTTC; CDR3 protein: CATLGPNQETQYF
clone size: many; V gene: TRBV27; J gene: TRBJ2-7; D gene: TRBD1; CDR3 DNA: TGTGCCAGCAGTTTCATATCCGGGTCCCGGGACAGTCGGAGGTACGAGCAGTACTTC; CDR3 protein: CASSFISGSRDSRRYEQYF
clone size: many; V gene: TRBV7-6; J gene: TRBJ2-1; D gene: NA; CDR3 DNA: TGTGCCAGCAGCCCCCTCGAGAGTAGTTACAATGAGCAGTTCTTC; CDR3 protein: CASSPLESSYNEQFF
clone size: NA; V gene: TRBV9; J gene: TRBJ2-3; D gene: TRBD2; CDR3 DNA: TGTGCCAGCAGCCCCCACCAGGGACTAGACTTGACAGATACGCAGTATTTT; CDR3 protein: CASSPHQGLDLTDTQYF
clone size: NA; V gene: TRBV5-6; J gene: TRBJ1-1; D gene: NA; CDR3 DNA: TGTGCCAGCAGCTTGGGCCTCGGGACCCAGGCAGAAGCTTTCTTT; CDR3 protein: CASSLGLGTQAEAFF
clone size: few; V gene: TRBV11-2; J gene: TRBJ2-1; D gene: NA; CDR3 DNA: TGTGCCAGCAGCCCTCTAAAGGGGGAGAGGGGCGATGAGCAGTTCTTC; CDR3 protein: CASSPLKGERGDEQFF
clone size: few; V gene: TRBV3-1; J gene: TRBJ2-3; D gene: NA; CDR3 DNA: TGTGCCAGCAGCTGGACCGATACGCAGTATTTT; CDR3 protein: CASSWTDTQYF
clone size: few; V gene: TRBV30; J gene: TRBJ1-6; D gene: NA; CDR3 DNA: TGTGCCTGGAGCCCCGACAACCCAAGCTCCTATAATTCACCCCTCCACTTT; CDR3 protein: CAWSPDNPSSYNSPLHF
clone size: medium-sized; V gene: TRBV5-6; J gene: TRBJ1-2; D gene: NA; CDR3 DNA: TGTGCCAGCAGCCAGACAGAATTCTATGGCTACACCTTC; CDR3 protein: CASSQTEFYGYTF
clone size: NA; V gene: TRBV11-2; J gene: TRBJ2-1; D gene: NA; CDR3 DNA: TGTGCCAGCAGCTTAGCTAACAATGAGCAGTTCTTC; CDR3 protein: CASSLANNEQFF
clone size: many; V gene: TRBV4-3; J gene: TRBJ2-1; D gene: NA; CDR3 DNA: TGCGCCAGCAGCATTATGACTAGACCCTCTGCTGAGCAGTTCTTC; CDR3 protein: CASSIMTRPSAEQFF
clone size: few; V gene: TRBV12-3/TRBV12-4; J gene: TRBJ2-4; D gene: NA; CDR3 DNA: TGTGCCAGCAGCTCGGGTGAGGCCAAAAACATTCAGTACTTC; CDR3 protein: CASSSGEAKNIQYF
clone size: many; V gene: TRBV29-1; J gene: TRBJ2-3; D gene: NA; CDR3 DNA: TGCAGCGTTCAATCAGCTACGCAGTATTTT; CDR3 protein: CSVQSATQYF
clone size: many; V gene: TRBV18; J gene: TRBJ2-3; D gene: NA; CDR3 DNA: TGTGCCAGCTCACCCCTTTTTAGGAGCACAGATACGCAGTATTTT; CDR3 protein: CASSPLFRSTDTQYF
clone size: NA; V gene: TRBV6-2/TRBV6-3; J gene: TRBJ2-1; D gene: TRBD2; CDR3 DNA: TGTGCCAGCAGTTACCCGGTAGCGGGAGCCCACAATGAGCAGTTCTTC; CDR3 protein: CASSYPVAGAHNEQFF
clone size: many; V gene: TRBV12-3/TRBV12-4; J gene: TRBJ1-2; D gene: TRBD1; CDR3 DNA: TGTGCCAGCAGTCCTAGGACAGGGAAAATTAACTATGGCTACACCTTC; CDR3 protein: CASSPRTGKINYGYTF
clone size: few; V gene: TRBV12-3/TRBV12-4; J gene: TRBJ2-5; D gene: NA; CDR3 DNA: TGTGCCAGCAGTCTCGTCGTCCAAGAGACCCAGTACTTC; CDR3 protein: CASSLVVQETQYF
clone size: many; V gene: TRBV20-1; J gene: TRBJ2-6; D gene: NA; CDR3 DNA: TGCAGTGCGGAAGGCGGGCTGCCCTCTGGGGCCAACGTCCTGACTTTC; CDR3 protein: CSAEGGLPSGANVLTF
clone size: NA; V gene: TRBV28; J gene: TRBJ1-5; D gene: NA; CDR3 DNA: TGTGCCACCGGTCCCCATCAGCCCCAGCATTTT; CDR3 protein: CATGPHQPQHF
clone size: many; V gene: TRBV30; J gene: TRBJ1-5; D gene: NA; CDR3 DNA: TGTGCCTGGTTGAGTTTCGGCAATCAGCCCCAGCATTTT; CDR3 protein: CAWLSFGNQPQHF
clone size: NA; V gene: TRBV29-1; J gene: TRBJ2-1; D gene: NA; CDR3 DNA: TGCAGCGTTGTCGGATACAATGAGCAGTTCTTC; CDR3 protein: CSVVGYNEQFF
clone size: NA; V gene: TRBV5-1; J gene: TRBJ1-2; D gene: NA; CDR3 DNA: TGCGCCAGCAGCTTGGCGGCAGGCGACTATGGCTACACCTTC; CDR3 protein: CASSLAAGDYGYTF
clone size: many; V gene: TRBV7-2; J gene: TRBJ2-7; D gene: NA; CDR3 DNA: TGTGCCAGCAGCCCCGGAGGGGTAAGAAGCGAGCAGTACTTC; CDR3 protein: CASSPGGVRSEQYF
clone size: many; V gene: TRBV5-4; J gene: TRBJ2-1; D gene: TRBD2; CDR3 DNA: TGTGCCAGCAGCTTGGACGTTAGCGGGAGGGGCAATGAGCAGTTCTTC; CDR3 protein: CASSLDVSGRGNEQFF
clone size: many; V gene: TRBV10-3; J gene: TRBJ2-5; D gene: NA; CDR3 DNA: TGTGCCATCAGTGAGGGCGGAAGGGAGACCCAGTACTTC; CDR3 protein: CAISEGGRETQYF
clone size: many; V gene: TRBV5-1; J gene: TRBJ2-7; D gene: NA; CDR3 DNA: TGCGCCAGCAGCTTGGGTAGCGGCGGCGAGCAGTACTTC; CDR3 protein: CASSLGSGGEQYF
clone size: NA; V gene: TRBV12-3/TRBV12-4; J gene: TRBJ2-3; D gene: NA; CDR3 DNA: TGTGCCAGCAGTTTAGCTCGGCTAGCGACAGATACGCAGTATTTT; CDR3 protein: CASSLARLATDTQYF
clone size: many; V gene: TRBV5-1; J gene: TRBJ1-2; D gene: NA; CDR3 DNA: TGCGCCAGCAGCCCGGGCCGCAGCACTTACTATGGCTACACCTTC; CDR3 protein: CASSPGRSTYYGYTF
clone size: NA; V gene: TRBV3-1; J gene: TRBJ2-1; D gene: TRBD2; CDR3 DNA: TGTGCCAGCAGCCCCGGACTAGCGGGAGTCATCAATGAGCAGTTCTTC; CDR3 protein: CASSPGLAGVINEQFF
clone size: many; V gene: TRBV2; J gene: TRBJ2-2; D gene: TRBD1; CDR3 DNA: TGTGCCAGCACCCACAGGGGGCATAGCACCGGGGAGCTGTTTTTT; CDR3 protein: CASTHRGHSTGELFF
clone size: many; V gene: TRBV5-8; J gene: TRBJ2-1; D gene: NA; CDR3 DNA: TGTGCCAGCAGGCCTGTGGGGGGCAATGAGCAGTTCTTC; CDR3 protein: CASRPVGGNEQFF
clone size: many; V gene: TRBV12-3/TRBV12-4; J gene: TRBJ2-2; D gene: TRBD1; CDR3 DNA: TGTGCCAGCAGATTCGGGACAGCGAACACCGGGGAGCTGTTTTTT; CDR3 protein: CASRFGTANTGELFF
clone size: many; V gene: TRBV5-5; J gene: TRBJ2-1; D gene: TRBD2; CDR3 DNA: TGTGCCAGCAGCTTGGCGGGACTAGCGGGAATCGGTGCCGGCTCCTACAATGAGCAGTTCTTC; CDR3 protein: CASSLAGLAGIGAGSYNEQFF
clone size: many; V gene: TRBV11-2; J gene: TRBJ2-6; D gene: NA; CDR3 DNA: TGTGCCAGCAGCCGAATGCCCGCAGGAGGGGCCAACGTCCTGACTTTC; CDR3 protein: CASSRMPAGGANVLTF
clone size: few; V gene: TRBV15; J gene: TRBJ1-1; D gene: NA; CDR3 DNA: TGTGCCACCGGAGATGGGGATGAAGCTTTCTTT; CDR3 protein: CATGDGDEAFF
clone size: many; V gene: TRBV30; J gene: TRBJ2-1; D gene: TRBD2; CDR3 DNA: TGTGCCTGGAGTGTAGATAGCGGGAATGAGCAGTTCTTC; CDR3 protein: CAWSVDSGNEQFF
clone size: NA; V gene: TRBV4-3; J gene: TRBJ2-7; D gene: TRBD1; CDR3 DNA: TGCGCCAGCAGCCAATCCGCGACAGGGTATTACGAGCAGTACTTC; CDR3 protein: CASSQSATGYYEQYF
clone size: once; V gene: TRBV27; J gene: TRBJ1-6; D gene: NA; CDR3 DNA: TGTGCCAGCAGTTTATACTCGGGCACGCTAAATTCACCCCTCCACTTT; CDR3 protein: CASSLYSGTLNSPLHF
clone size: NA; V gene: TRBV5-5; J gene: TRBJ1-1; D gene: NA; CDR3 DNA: TGTGCCAGCAGCCCCGGTTCGGTTACTGAAGCTTTCTTT; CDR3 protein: CASSPGSVTEAFF
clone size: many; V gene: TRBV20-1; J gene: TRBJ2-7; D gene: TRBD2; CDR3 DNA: TGCAGTGCCTCTAGCGGGAGACTCTCCTACGAGCAGTACTTC; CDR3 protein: CSASSGRLSYEQYF
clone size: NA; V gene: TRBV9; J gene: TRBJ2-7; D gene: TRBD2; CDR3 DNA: TGTGCCAGCAGCGCGACTAGCTCCCTAAACGAGCAGTACTTC; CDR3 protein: CASSATSSLNEQYF
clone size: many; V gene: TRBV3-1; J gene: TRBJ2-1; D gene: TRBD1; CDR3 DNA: TGTGCCAGCAGGGACAGGGGTACCGATGAGCAGTTCTTC; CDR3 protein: CASRDRGTDEQFF
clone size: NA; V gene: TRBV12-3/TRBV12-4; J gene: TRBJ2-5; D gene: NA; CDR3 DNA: TGTGCCAGCAGCCTTGAACAGCGACAAGAGACCCAGTACTTC; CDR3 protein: CASSLEQRQETQYF
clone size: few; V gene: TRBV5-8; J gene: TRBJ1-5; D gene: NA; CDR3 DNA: TGTGCCAGCAGCTTTCTGGAGGGCCCCCATCAGCCCCAGCATTTT; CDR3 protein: CASSFLEGPHQPQHF
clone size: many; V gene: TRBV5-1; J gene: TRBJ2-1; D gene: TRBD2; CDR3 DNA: TGCGCCAGCGGGGGAGCGGGGGAGGTTTACAATGAGCAGTTCTTC; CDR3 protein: CASGGAGEVYNEQFF
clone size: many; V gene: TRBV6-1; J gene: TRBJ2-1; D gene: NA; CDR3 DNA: TGTGCCAGCAGTGTGGCGCGAGGGGCCTACAATGAGCAGTTCTTC; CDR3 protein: CASSVARGAYNEQFF
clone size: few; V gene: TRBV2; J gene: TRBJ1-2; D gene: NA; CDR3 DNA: TGTGCCAGCAGTGGGGGACCGCGCTATGGCTACACCTTC; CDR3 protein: CASSGGPRYGYTF
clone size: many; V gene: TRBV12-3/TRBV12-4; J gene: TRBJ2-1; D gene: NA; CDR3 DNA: TGTGCCAGCACTCCGGGCCCAGACAATGAGCAGTTCTTC; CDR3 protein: CASTPGPDNEQFF
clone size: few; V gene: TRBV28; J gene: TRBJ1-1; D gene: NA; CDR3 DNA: TGTGCCAGCAGGCCTCCTGGTAGGGTTTGGGACACTGAAGCTTTCTTT; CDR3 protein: CASRPPGRVWDTEAFF
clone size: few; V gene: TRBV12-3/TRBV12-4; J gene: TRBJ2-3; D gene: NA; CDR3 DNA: TGTGCCAGCAGCCCCTTACGGGCAGATACGCAGTATTTT; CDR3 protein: CASSPLRADTQYF